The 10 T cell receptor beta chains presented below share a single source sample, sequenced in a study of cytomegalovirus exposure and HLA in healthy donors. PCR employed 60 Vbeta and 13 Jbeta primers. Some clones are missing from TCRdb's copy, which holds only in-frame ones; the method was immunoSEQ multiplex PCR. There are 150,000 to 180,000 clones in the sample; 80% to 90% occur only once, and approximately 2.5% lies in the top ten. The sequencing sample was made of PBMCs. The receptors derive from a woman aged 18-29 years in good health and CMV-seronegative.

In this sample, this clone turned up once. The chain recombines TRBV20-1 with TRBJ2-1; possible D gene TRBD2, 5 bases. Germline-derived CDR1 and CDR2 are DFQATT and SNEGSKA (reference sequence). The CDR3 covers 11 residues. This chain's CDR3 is CSSGLYNEQFF. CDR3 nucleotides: TGCAGCTCCGGACTCTACAATGAGCAGTTCTTC.

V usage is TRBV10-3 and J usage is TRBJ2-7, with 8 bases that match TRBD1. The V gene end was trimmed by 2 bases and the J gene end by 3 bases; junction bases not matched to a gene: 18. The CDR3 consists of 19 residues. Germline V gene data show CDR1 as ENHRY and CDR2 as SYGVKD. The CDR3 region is CAISELRGTGPFHYYEQYF. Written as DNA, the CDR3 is TGTGCCATCAGTGAGCTTCGAGGGACAGGACCTTTTCATTACTACGAGCAGTACTTC.

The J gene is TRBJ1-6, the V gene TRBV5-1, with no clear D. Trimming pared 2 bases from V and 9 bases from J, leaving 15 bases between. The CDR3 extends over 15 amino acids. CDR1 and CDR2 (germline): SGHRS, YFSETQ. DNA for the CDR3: TGCGCCAGCAGCTTTTTCGGGCGGGGTGGTTCACCCCTCCACTTT. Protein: CASSFFGRGGSPLHF.

As DNA, the CDR3 is TGTGCCAGCAACCGAGGACAGGGCTTGAGAGCTTTCTTT. Translating it yields CASNRGQGLRAFF. The rearrangement joins TRBV6-5 to TRBJ1-1, with TRBD1 identical over 8 bases. This CDR3 has 13 amino acids. J was trimmed by 10 bases and V by 7 bases; bases with no gene match: 11. Germline CDR1 is MNHEY and CDR2 is SVGAGI.

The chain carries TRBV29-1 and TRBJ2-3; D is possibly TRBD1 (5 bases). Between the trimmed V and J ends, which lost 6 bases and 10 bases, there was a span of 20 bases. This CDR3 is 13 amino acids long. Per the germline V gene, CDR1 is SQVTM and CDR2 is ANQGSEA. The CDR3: CSVATLDNDAQYF. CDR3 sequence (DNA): TGCAGCGTCGCGACATTGGACAATGATGCGCAGTATTTT.

The CDR3 protein is CASRVAEGHYEQYF. DNA of the CDR3: TGCGCCAGCAGGGTTGCAGAGGGTCACTACGAGCAGTACTTC. The rearrangement links TRBV5-1 to TRBJ2-7; TRBD2 might be the D (5 bases). CDR1 and CDR2 (germline): SGHRS, YFSETQ. CDR3 length: 14 amino acids. V lost 5 bases to trimming and J lost 3 bases, with 15 bases between them.

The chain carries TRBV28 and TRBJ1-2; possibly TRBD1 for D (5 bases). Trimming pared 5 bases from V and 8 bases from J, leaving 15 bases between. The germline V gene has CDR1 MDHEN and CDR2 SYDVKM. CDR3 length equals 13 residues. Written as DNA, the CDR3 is TGTGCCAGCAGTCGGGTCAAGGGGTACGGCTACACCTTC. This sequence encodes CASSRVKGYGYTF.

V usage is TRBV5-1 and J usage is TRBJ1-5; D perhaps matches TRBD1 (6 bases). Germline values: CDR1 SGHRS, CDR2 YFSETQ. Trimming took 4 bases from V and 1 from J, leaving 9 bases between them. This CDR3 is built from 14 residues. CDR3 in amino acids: CASSPGQSNQPQHF. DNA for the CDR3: TGCGCCAGCAGCCCAGGACAGAGCAATCAGCCCCAGCATTTT.

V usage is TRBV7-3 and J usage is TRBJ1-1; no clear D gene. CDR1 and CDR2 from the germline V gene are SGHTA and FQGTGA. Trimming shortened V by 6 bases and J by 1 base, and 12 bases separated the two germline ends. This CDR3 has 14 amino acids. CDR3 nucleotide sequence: TGTGCCAGCAGTAGAGCGTCTTCGAACACTGAAGCTTTCTTT. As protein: CASSRASSNTEAFF.

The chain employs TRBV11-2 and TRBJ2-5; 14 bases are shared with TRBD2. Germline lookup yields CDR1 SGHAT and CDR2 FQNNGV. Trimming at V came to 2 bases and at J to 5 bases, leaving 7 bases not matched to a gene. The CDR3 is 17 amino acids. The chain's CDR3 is CASSLWGLAGEVETQYF. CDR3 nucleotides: TGTGCCAGCAGCTTATGGGGACTAGCGGGAGAGGTTGAGACCCAGTACTTC.